This T cell receptor (beta chain) was profiled in a study of neurological immune-mediated disorders. It was by 5'RACE with 10-nucleotide random UMIs that the cDNA was made. TCRdb redid the calling of the 5' RACE reads with MiXCR, one entry per CDR3 protein. The data show around 62,000 distinct CDR3 sequences, under 5% seen once. This clonotype was found many times. What it recognizes is unknown. Findings and limits, study-wide: Healthy controls had more TCR clonal expansion than multiple sclerosis, which showed the least, whereas HTLV-1-associated myelopathy showed the most.

Per germline, CDR1 ENHRY and CDR2 SYGVKD. V was clipped by 2 bases and J by 0 bases, with 10 bases between them. This CDR3 region has 15 residues. PBMCs numbering 2 million and stored at -80 C yielded the unsorted libraries. Sequencing used PBMCs. This rearrangement joins TRBV10-3 to TRBJ1-2, with D unclear. The clonotype comes from a man aged 45-65 years with multiple sclerosis. The CDR3 reads CAISEGPEANYGYTF. In DNA form, the CDR3 reads TGTGCCATCAGTGAGGGGCCGGAAGCTAACTATGGCTACACCTTC.